This TCR beta chain was recovered during a study of blood T cell repertoires in COVID-19. Study as a whole: The United States, Italy and Spain were the sources of the acute and convalescent COVID-19 samples. Sample material is recorded as cDNA or gDNA derived from T cells, B-cell-depleted T cells, or PBMCs.

There are 16 residues in the CDR3. Authors' analysis steps: Reference gene primers were amplified, and this amplification served to estimate nucleated cell counts. Assay: immunoSEQ multiplex PCR; the TCRdb copy retains only in-frame clones and omits some. For V, J and clone size, that table is used; D and trimming come from the DNA. The sample includes around 300,000 clones, 75% to 90% seen only once; the top ten take 3%. This TCR came from a young woman with active or convalescent COVID-19. The chain has TRBV21-1 and TRBJ2-3; the table's D call of TRBD2 was not tested on the DNA. TRBV21-1 represents a pseudogene. The sample consisted of peripheral blood. The CDR3 sequence is CASSKCGGGLTDTQYF. The CDR3 region has the DNA TGTGCCAGCAGCAAATGCGGTGGGGGACTAACAGATACGCAGTATTTT.